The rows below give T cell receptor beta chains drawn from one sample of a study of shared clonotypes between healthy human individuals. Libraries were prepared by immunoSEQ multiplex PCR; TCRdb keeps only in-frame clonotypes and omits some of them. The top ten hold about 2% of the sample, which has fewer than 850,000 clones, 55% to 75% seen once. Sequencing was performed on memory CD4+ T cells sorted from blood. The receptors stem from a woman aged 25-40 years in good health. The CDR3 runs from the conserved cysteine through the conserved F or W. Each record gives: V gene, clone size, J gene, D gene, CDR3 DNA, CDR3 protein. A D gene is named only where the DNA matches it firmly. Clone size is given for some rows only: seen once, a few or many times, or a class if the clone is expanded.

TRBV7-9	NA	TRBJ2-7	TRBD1	TGTGCCAGCAGCCTAGGAACAGGGGCCGAGCTCGAGCAGTACTTC	CASSLGTGAELEQYF
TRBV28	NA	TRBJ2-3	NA	TGTGCCAGCAGTCTCGCAGGCCAAGCGGGCCTAGCAGATACGCAGTATTTT	CASSLAGQAGLADTQYF
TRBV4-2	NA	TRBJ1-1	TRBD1	TGTGCCAGCAGCCCGGACGGACAGGGGACGGTGACTGAAGCTTTCTTT	CASSPDGQGTVTEAFF
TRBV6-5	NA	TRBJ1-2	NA	TGTGCCAGCGGCAACAGGGCAGAGGGCTATGGCTACACCTTC	CASGNRAEGYGYTF
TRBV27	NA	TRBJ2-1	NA	TGTGCCAGCAGTTTATTACCCCACCCGAGCTCCTACAATGAGCAGTTCTTC	CASSLLPHPSSYNEQFF
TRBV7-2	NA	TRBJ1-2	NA	TGTGCCAGCAGCTTTCGGCAGACTAACTATGGCTACACCTTC	CASSFRQTNYGYTF
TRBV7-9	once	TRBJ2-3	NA	TGTGCCAGCAGCTTAGGGGCTGGAGCAGGCACAGATACGCAGTATTTT	CASSLGAGAGTDTQYF
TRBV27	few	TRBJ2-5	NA	TGTGCCAGCAGTGGATGGGACGTGGGGACCCAGTACTTC	CASSGWDVGTQYF
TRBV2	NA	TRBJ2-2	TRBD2	TGTGCCAGCAGAACTAGCGGGGCTAACACCGGGGAGCTGTTTTTT	CASRTSGANTGELFF
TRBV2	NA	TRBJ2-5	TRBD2	TGTGCCAGCAGACCCGGACTAGTGGGGACCCAGTACTTC	CASRPGLVGTQYF